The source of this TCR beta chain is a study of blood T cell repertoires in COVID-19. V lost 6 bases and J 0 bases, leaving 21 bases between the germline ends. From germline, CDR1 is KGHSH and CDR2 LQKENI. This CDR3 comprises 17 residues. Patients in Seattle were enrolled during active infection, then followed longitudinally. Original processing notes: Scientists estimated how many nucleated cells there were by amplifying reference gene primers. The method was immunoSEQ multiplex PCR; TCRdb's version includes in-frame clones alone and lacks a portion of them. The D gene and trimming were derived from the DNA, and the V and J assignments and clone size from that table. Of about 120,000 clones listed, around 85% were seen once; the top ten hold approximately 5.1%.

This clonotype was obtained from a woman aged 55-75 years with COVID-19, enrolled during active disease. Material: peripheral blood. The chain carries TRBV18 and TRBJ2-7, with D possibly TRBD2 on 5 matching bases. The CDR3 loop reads CASSRVLTRGVSYEQYF. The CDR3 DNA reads TGTGCCAGCTCCCGGGTCCTTACCCGGGGAGTCTCCTACGAGCAGTACTTC.